The 16 T cell receptor beta chains given below trace back to one sample, sequenced in a study of OX40 agonist ivuxolimab in advanced cancers. TCRdb keeps only in-frame clones here, not all; method: immunoSEQ multiplex PCR. This sample has tens of thousands of clones, with 90% to 95% found just once. The sequenced sample was CD4+ or CD8+ T cells sorted from blood, obtained in a trial of the OX40 agonist ivuxolimab. All receptors come from an adult with an advanced solid tumor such as melanoma, head and neck, liver or kidney cancer.

This sequence joins TRBV7-9 and TRBJ2-5; no firm D call. Per the germline V gene, CDR1 is SEHNR and CDR2 is FQNEAQ (reference sequence). V lost 4 bases and J 1 base, leaving 7 bases between the germline ends. The length of the CDR3 is 13 residues. CDR3 residues: CASSSWSQETQYF. CDR3 DNA sequence: TGTGCCAGCAGCTCCTGGAGCCAAGAGACCCAGTACTTC. Using reference TRBV7-9 and TRBJ2-5 for the parts outside the CDR3, the full variable domain is DTGVSQNPRHKITKRGQNVTFRCDPISEHNRLYWYRQTLGQGPEFLTYFQNEAQLEKSRLLSDRFSAERPKGSFSTLEIQRTEQGDSAMYLCASSSWSQETQYFGPGTRLLVL.

This clone was detected only once. This rearrangement joins TRBV6-1 to TRBJ1-5; no definite D call. Between the trimmed V and J ends, which lost 2 bases and 6 bases, there was a span of 17 bases. From germline, CDR1 is MNHNS and CDR2 SASEGT. This CDR3 spans 16 amino acids. CDR3 in DNA: TGTGCCAGCAGTGAAAGCCAGATCGGTGCGGCTCAGCCCCAGCATTTT. Protein: CASSESQIGAAQPQHF.

The rearrangement uses TRBV28 and TRBJ1-2; 7 bases line up with TRBD1. Germline V gene data show CDR1 as MDHEN and CDR2 as SYDVKM. The CDR3 covers 14 residues. The junction had 5 bases not matched to a gene; V was cut back by 1 base and J by 6 bases. The CDR3 sequence: CASSLSRGRHGYTF. CDR3 DNA: TGTGCCAGCAGTTTATCCAGGGGGAGGCATGGCTACACCTTC.

This chain connects TRBV27 to TRBJ2-7; 8 bases are shared with TRBD2. From germline, CDR1 is MNHEY and CDR2 SMNVEV (reference sequence). The CDR3 totals 16 residues. V trimming: 4 bases; J trimming: 2 bases; junction bases outside the gene matches: 10. The CDR3 DNA reads as TGTGCCAGCAGTTGGACTAGCCCGAGATGGGCCTACGAGCAGTACTTC. Its translation is CASSWTSPRWAYEQYF.

V is TRBV6-6 and J is TRBJ1-5, with 8 bases that match TRBD1. The CDR3 extends over 14 amino acids. Germline lookup yields CDR1 MNHNY and CDR2 SVGAGI (reference sequence). V trimming: 6 bases; J trimming: 7 bases; junction bases outside the gene matches: 8. The CDR3 DNA reads as TGTGCCAGCAGCCAGGACAGGGAGAACCAGCCCCAGCATTTT. Translation gives CASSQDRENQPQHF.

The chain combines TRBV7-8 with TRBJ2-2, with D maybe TRBD2 (5 bases). Per germline, CDR1 SGHVS and CDR2 FQNEAQ. Trimming pared 1 base from V and 6 bases from J, leaving 6 bases between. The CDR3 totals 13 residues. The CDR3 region is CASSLEAAGELFF. For the CDR3, the DNA is TGTGCCAGCAGCTTAGAAGCGGCCGGGGAGCTGTTTTTT.

The chain carries TRBV27 and TRBJ2-3; D is unresolved. The CDR3 covers 13 residues. V lost 11 bases, J lost 4 bases, and 16 bases lay in between. CDR1 and CDR2 from the germline V gene are MNHEY and SMNVEV (reference sequence). The CDR3 is CASAPGWADTQYF. DNA for the CDR3: TGTGCCTCGGCCCCCGGGTGGGCAGATACGCAGTATTTT.

The rearrangement joins TRBV6-5 to TRBJ2-7; 8 bases fit TRBD1. Germline assignment: CDR1 MNHEY and CDR2 SVGAGI. The CDR3 contains 14 residues. Trimming took 6 bases from V and 4 from J; bases not matched to a gene: 8. The CDR3 coding sequence is TGTGCCAGCAGAAAAGACAGGGGAATTTACGAGCAGTACTTC. Protein sequence: CASRKDRGIYEQYF.

The chain uses TRBV27 and TRBJ2-7; 10 bases line up with TRBD2. V trimming: 4 bases; J trimming: 0 bases; junction bases outside the gene matches: 6. The germline CDR1 and CDR2 sequences are MNHEY and SMNVEV (reference sequence). The CDR3 is 16 residues long. Here the CDR3 reads CASSSGLAAFSYEQYF. The CDR3 DNA reads TGTGCCAGCAGTTCCGGACTAGCGGCTTTCTCCTACGAGCAGTACTTC.

J is TRBJ2-7 and V is TRBV28, with no clear D. V lost 4 bases, J lost 6 bases, and 10 bases lay in between. This CDR3 region has 12 residues. Per the germline V gene, CDR1 is MDHEN and CDR2 is SYDVKM. DNA for the CDR3: TGTGCCAGCAGTTCCGATGGGATCGAGCAGTACTTC. Translating gives CASSSDGIEQYF.

The chain is built from TRBV18 and TRBJ2-7; TRBD2 might be the D (6 bases). This CDR3 has 16 amino acids. CDR1 is KGHSH, CDR2 LQKENI, per germline. Between the trimmed V and J ends, which lost 5 bases and 2 bases, there was a span of 19 bases. The CDR3 here is CASSNSPGLTTYEQYF. For the CDR3, the DNA is TGTGCCAGCTCAAATTCCCCGGGACTGACAACCTACGAGCAGTACTTC.

The genes are TRBV7-6 and TRBJ2-3, with D perhaps matching TRBD2 (6 bases). CDR3 length: 14 residues. With 8 bases removed from V and 5 bases from J, the gap between germline ends came to 17 bases. The germline CDR1 and CDR2 sequences are SGHVS and FNYEAQ. In nucleotides, the CDR3 is TGTGCCAGCGGTCCGGGACTGGAGAAAGATACGCAGTATTTT. Protein product: CASGPGLEKDTQYF. The full variable domain, completed using reference TRBV7-6 and TRBJ2-3, is GAGVSQSPRYKVTKRGQDVALRCDPISGHVSLYWYRQALGQGPEFLTYFNYEAQQDKSGLPNDRFSAERPEGSISTLTIQRTEQRDSAMYRCASGPGLEKDTQYFGPGTRLTVL.

A single count supports this clone. The J gene is TRBJ2-7, the V gene TRBV6-1; 7 positions agree with TRBD1. Germline trimming cut 4 bases from V and 0 bases from J; bases unmatched to any gene: 6. Per the germline V gene, CDR1 is MNHNS and CDR2 is SASEGT. CDR3 length equals 15 residues. The CDR3 nucleotides are TGTGCCAGCAGTGCAGACAGGGACAGCTCCTACGAGCAGTACTTC. It codes for CASSADRDSSYEQYF.

CDR3 in amino acids: CASSSILGEQYF. CDR3 in DNA: TGTGCCAGCAGCTCGATCTTGGGCGAGCAGTACTTC. The chain is built from TRBV5-6 and TRBJ2-7; no clear D gene. The CDR3 spans 12 residues. V lost 3 bases and J lost 6, with 10 bases in between. Germline values: CDR1 SGHDT, CDR2 YYEEEE. Based on the CDR3 plus reference TRBV5-6 and TRBJ2-7, the full variable domain is DAGVTQSPTHLIKTRGQQVTLRCSPKSGHDTVSWYQQALGQGPQFIFQYYEEEERQRGNFPDRFSGHQFPNYSSELNVNALLLGDSALYLCASSSILGEQYFGPGTRLTVT.

This clone was found once. CDR3 residues: CASSFAFGSSYNEQFF. The CDR3 DNA is TGTGCCAGCAGCTTTGCGTTCGGGAGCTCCTACAATGAGCAGTTCTTC. V gene TRBV11-2 combines with J gene TRBJ2-1; perhaps TRBD2 as D (6 bases). V lost 3 bases and J lost 0, with 12 bases in between. CDR1 SGHAT and CDR2 FQNNGV come from the germline V gene. The CDR3 length is 16 residues.

The rearrangement links TRBV19 to TRBJ2-1, with 8 bases aligning to TRBD1. There are 13 residues in the CDR3. Germline CDR1 and CDR2: LNHDA and SQIVND (reference sequence). Trimming at V came to 9 bases and at J to 3 bases, leaving 4 bases not matched to a gene. The CDR3 reads CASRTGNYNEQFF. CDR3 coding DNA: TGTGCCAGCCGGACAGGGAACTACAATGAGCAGTTCTTC.